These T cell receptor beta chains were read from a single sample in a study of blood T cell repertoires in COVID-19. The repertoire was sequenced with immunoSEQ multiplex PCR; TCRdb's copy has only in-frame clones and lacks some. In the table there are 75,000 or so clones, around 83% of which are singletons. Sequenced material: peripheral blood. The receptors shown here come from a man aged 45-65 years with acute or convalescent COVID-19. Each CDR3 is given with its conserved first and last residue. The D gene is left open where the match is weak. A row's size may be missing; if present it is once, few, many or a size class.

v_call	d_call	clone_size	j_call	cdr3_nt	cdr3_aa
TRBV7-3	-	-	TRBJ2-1	TGTGCCAGCAGCCTGGGCCACGAGTACAATGAGCAGTTCTTC	CASSLGHEYNEQFF
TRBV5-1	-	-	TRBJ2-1	TGCGCCAGCAGCAAACAAGCGGCGAGCTCCTACAATGAGCAGTTCTTC	CASSKQAASSYNEQFF
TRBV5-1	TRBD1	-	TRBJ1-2	TGCGCCAGCACAGGACAGGGTCATGGCTACACCTTC	CASTGQGHGYTF
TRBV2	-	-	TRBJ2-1	TGTGCCAGCAATGTGGACAGTACGCAGTTCTTC	CASNVDSTQFF
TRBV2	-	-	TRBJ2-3	TGTGCCAGCAGTGAAGTTACTAGCACAGATACGCAGTATTTT	CASSEVTSTDTQYF
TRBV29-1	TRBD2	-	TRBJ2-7	TGCAGCGTTGAGACTAGCGGGAGATCCTACGAGCAGTACTTC	CSVETSGRSYEQYF
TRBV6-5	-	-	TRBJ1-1	TGTGCCAGCAGTTATACGGGGGGTACTGAAGCTTTCTTT	CASSYTGGTEAFF
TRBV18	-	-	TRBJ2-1	TGTGCCAGCTCGCTAATTGGGACATCGAGCTCCTACAATGAGCAGTTCTTC	CASSLIGTSSSYNEQFF
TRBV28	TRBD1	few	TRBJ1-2	TGTGGGACGCAGGGGGCGCTTTTCTATGGCTACACCTTC	CGTQGALFYGYTF
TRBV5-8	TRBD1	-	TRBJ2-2	TGTGCCAGCAGCTGGGGACAGACCGGGGAGCTGTTTTTT	CASSWGQTGELFF
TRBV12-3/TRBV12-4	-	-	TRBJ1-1	TGTGCCAGCAGCTTTCTCAGCGGGGTTGAAGCTTTCTTT	CASSFLSGVEAFF
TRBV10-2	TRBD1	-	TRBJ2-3	TGCGCCAGCAGTGGGGGACAGGGATTGAGGGCAGATACGCAGTATTTT	CASSGGQGLRADTQYF
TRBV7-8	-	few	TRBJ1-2	TGTGCCAGCAGCCGGGACACCTATGGCTACACCTTC	CASSRDTYGYTF
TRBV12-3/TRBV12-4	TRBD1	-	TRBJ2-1	TGTGCCAGCAGTTTTGGACAGGGGGATCAGTTCTTC	CASSFGQGDQFF
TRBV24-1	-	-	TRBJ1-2	TGTGCCACCAGTGATCCCAGCAGGGGCTATGGCTACACCTTC	CATSDPSRGYGYTF
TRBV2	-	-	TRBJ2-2	TGTGCCAGCAGGGCATCCGGGGAGCTGTTTTTT	CASRASGELFF
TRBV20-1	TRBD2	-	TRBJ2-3	TGCAGTGCTAGTCTGGCGGGAGTAGATACGCAGTATTTT	CSASLAGVDTQYF
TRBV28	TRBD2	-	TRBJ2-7	TGTGCCAGCAGTTTAGCCTCAGCGGGAGGAGGGGGAAAGTACTTC	CASSLASAGGGGKYF
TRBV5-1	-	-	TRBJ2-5	TGCGCCAGCATGCAGCTCGCGGTAGGAGAGACCCAGTACTTC	CASMQLAVGETQYF
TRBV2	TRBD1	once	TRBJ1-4	TGTGCCAGCCATTCGGGACAGCCTAATGAAAAACTGTTTTTT	CASHSGQPNEKLFF
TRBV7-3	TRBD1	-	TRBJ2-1	TGTGCCAGCAGCTTAACAGGGGGCCCGGGGTCAGAGCAGTTCTTC	CASSLTGGPGSEQFF
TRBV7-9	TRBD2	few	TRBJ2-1	TGTGCCAGCAGCTTAGCAGGGCTAGCGGGGTCCTACAATGAGCAGTTCTTC	CASSLAGLAGSYNEQFF
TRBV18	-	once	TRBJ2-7	TGTGCCAGCTCACGGTCAGGGTGGACCTACGAGCAGTACTTC	CASSRSGWTYEQYF
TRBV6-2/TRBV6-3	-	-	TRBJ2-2	TGTGCCAGCAGTAAACCAGGGAATCGTCGTGCCGGGGAGCTGTTTTTT	CASSKPGNRRAGELFF
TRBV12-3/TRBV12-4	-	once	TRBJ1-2	TGTGCCAGCAGTCGACAGTTATACTATGGCTACACCTTC	CASSRQLYYGYTF
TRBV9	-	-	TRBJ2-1	TGTGCCAGCAGCGTAAGAGAGAATGAGCAGTTCTTC	CASSVRENEQFF
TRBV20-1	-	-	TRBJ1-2	TGCAGTGCTACACTTGGTCCTAATTACACCTTC	CSATLGPNYTF
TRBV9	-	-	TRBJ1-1	TGTGCCAGCAGCGCCACAGGAGGGGCGGCCACTGAAGCTTTCTTT	CASSATGGAATEAFF
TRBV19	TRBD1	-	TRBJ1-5	TGTGCCAGTACCACTTTGGACAGGGGGCCCGGACAGCCCCAGCATTTT	CASTTLDRGPGQPQHF
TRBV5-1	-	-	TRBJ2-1	TGCGCCAGCAGCCGTGTCGCAGGGTCGGAGAATGAGCAGTTCTTC	CASSRVAGSENEQFF
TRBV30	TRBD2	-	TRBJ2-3	TGTGCCTGGACTAGCGGGGTAGGGCAGTATTTT	CAWTSGVGQYF
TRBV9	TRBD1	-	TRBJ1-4	TGTGCCAGCAGCCCAAGACAGGGGGAAGAAAAACTGTTTTTT	CASSPRQGEEKLFF
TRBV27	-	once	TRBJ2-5	TGTGCCAGCAGACCCTCGGACAGAGAGACCCAGTACTTC	CASRPSDRETQYF
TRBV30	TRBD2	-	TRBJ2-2	TGTGCCTGGCAACGGAAGGGACTAGCGGCCGGGGAGCTGTTTTTT	CAWQRKGLAAGELFF
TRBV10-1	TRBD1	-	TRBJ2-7	TGCGCCAGCAGCCCGGGGACAGGGGCTAACGAGCAGTACTTC	CASSPGTGANEQYF
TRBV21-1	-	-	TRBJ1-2	TGTGCCAGCAGCGGACAAGGACAGGGAGAAGGCTACACCTTC	CASSGQGQGEGYTF
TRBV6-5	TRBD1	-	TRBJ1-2	TGTGCCAGCAGTTACTCGGCGCAGGGGGCTAACTATGGCTACACCTTC	CASSYSAQGANYGYTF
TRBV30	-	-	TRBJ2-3	TGTGCCTCAAGACAGTTTTCAGGGACAGATACGCAGTATTTT	CASRQFSGTDTQYF
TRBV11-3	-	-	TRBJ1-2	TGTGCCAGCAGCCTGACAGAGTTCTATGGCTACACCTTC	CASSLTEFYGYTF
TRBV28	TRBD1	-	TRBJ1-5	TGTGCCAGCAGTTCCCGGGACAGGGGAATCAATCAGCCCCAGCATTTT	CASSSRDRGINQPQHF
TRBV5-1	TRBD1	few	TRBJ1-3	TGCGCCAGCAGCCGACAGGGTATATCTGGAAACACCATATATTTT	CASSRQGISGNTIYF
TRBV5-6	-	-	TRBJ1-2	TGTGCCAGCAGCTTGCTAGACAGTTACTATGGCTACACCTTC	CASSLLDSYYGYTF
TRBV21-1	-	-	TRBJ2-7	TGTGCCAGCAGCAAAGCGCCTTCTAGCGGCGGGAACGAGCAGTACTTC	CASSKAPSSGGNEQYF
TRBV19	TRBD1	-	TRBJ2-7	TGTGCCAGTAGTACTTACAGGGGAGACTCCTACGAGCAGTACTTC	CASSTYRGDSYEQYF
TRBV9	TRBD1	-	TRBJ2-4	TGTGCCAGCAGCGCCCGACAGTCACAGGGGACAAACATTCAGTACTTC	CASSARQSQGTNIQYF
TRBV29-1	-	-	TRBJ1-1	TGCAGCGTCCACCCGGGTGGTCTCAACACTGAAGCTTTCTTT	CSVHPGGLNTEAFF
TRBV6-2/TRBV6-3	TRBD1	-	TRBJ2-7	TGTGCCAGCAGTTACTCGATTGGACAGGGGGCCTACGAGCAGTACTTC	CASSYSIGQGAYEQYF
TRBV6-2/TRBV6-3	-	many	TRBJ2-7	TGTGCCAGCAGTTCACAGCTACCCTCCTACGAGCAGTACTTC	CASSSQLPSYEQYF
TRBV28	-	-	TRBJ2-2	TGTGCCAGCAGAACGACAGGAGCGACCGGGGAGCTGTTTTTT	CASRTTGATGELFF
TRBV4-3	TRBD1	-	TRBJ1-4	TGCGCCAGCAGCCAGGACAGGGGACAAAAACTGTTTTTT	CASSQDRGQKLFF
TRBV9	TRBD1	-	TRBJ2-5	TGTGCCAGCAGGAGGGGACAGGGAATGGGGGAGACCCAGTACTTC	CASRRGQGMGETQYF